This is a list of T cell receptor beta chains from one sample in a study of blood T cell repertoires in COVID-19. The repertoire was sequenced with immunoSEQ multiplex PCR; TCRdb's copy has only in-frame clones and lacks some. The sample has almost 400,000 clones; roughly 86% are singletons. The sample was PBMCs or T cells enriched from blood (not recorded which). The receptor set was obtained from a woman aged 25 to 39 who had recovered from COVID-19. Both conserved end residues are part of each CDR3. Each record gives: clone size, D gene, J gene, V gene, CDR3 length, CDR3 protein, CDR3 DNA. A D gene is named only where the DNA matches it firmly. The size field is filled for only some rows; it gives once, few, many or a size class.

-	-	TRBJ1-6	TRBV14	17	CASSQDPPGLVNSPLHF	TGTGCCAGCAGCCAAGACCCCCCAGGGCTAGTTAATTCACCCCTCCACTTT
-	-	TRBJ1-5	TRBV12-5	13	CASGFQIGQPQHF	TGTGCTAGTGGTTTTCAGATTGGCCAGCCCCAGCATTTT
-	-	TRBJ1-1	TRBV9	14	CASSGTGMNTEAFF	TGTGCCAGCAGCGGAACAGGGATGAACACTGAAGCTTTCTTT
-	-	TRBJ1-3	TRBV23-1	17	CASETLTTRFSGNTIYF	TGCGCCAGCGAGACCCTGACCACTAGATTCTCTGGAAACACCATATATTTT
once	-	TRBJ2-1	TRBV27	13	CASSLSPMNEQFF	TGTGCCAGCAGTTTATCCCCCATGAATGAGCAGTTCTTC
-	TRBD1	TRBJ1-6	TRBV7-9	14	CASSRGQGNSPLHF	TGTGCCAGCAGCCGAGGACAGGGGAATTCACCCCTCCACTTT
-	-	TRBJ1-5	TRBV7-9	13	CASSSQGNQPQHF	TGTGCCAGCAGCTCACAGGGCAATCAGCCCCAGCATTTT
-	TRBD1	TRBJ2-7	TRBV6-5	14	CASSPGQGTWEQYF	TGTGCCAGCAGTCCCGGACAGGGGACTTGGGAGCAGTACTTC
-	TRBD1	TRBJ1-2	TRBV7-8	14	CASSPGTDNYGYTF	TGTGCCAGCAGCCCAGGGACAGATAACTATGGCTACACCTTC
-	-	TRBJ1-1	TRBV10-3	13	CAISESGGLEVFF	TGTGCCATCAGTGAGTCGGGAGGTCTTGAAGTTTTCTTT
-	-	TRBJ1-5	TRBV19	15	CASNYRDDSNQPQHF	TGTGCCAGTAATTACAGGGATGATAGCAATCAGCCCCAGCATTTT
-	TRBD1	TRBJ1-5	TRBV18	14	CASSRRDSDQPQHF	TGTGCCAGCTCACGACGGGACAGCGATCAGCCCCAGCATTTT
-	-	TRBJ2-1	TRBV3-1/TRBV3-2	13	CASSQIQVNEQFF	TGTGCCAGCAGCCAAATACAGGTGAATGAGCAGTTCTTC
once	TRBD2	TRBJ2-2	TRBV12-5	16	CASGPWEGLRTGELFF	TGTGCTAGTGGGCCCTGGGAGGGCCTGAGGACCGGGGAGCTGTTTTTT
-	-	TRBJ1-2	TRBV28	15	CASRLTGMLFYGYTF	TGTGCCAGCAGGCTTACAGGGATGCTATTCTATGGCTACACCTTC
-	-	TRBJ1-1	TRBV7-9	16	CASSLPVDMMNTEAFF	TGTGCCAGCAGCTTACCCGTGGACATGATGAACACTGAAGCTTTCTTT
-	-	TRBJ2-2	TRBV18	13	CASSQGIDGELFF	TGTGCCAGCTCACAGGGGATCGACGGGGAGCTGTTTTTT
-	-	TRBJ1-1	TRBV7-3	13	CASSLRLNTEAFF	TGTGCCAGCAGCCTCAGGTTGAACACTGAAGCTTTCTTT
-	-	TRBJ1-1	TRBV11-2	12	CASSFSGREAFF	TGTGCCAGCAGCTTTTCAGGGCGTGAAGCTTTCTTT
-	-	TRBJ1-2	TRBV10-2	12	CASSGGGGGYTF	TGCGCCAGCAGTGGGGGAGGGGGAGGCTACACCTTC
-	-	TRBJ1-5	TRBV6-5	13	CASSLAFNQPQHF	TGTGCCAGCAGTCTTGCGTTCAATCAGCCCCAGCATTTT
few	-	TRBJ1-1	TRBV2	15	CASSEAPDSNTEAFF	TGTGCCAGCAGTGAAGCCCCCGACAGCAACACTGAAGCTTTCTTT
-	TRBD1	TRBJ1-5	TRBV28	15	CASSFLGQGNQPQHF	TGTGCCAGCAGTTTTCTGGGACAGGGCAATCAGCCCCAGCATTTT
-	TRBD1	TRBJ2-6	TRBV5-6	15	CASSTEGAQANVLTF	TGTGCCAGCAGCACCGAGGGGGCACAGGCCAACGTCCTGACTTTC
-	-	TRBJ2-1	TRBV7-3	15	CASSLRGSSYNEQFF	TGTGCCAGCAGCTTGAGAGGGAGCTCCTACAATGAGCAGTTCTTC
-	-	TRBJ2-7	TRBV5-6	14	CASSLLGQRDEQYF	TGTGCCAGCAGCTTGTTGGGACAGCGGGACGAGCAGTACTTC
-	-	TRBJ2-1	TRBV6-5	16	CASSYSALSPYNEQFF	TGTGCCAGCAGTTACTCTGCACTGTCTCCCTACAATGAGCAGTTCTTC
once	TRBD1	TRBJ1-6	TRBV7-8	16	CASSLAGDRFNSPLHF	TGTGCCAGCAGCTTAGCGGGGGACAGGTTTAATTCACCCCTCCACTTT
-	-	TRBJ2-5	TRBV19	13	CASSILFGETQYF	TGTGCCAGTAGTATCCTTTTCGGGGAGACCCAGTACTTC
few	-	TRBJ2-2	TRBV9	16	CASSGPLDNRAGELFF	TGTGCCAGCAGCGGCCCACTAGATAATCGGGCCGGGGAGCTGTTTTTT
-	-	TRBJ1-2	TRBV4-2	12	CASSQVGYGYTF	TGTGCCAGCAGCCAAGTCGGCTATGGCTACACCTTC
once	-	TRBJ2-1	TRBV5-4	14	CASTGGGLYNEQFF	TGTGCCAGCACCGGCGGGGGCCTCTACAATGAGCAGTTCTTC
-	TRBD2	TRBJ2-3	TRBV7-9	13	CALSSGSTDTQYF	TGTGCCCTCTCTAGCGGGAGCACAGATACGCAGTATTTT
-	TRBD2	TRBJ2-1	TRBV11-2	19	CASSLWESGGSVPLNEQFF	TGTGCCAGCAGCTTGTGGGAGAGTGGCGGGAGTGTGCCTCTCAATGAGCAGTTCTTC
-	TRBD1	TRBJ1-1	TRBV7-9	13	CASRRTGAMQAFF	TGTGCCAGCAGACGGACAGGAGCAATGCAAGCTTTCTTT
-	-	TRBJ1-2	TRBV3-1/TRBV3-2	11	CASSHSYGYTF	TGTGCCAGCAGCCACTCCTATGGCTACACCTTC
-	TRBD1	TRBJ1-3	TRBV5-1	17	CASSLLTGDSSGNTIYF	TGCGCCAGCAGCTTGCTAACAGGGGATAGTTCTGGAAACACCATATATTTT
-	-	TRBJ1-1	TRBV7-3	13	CASSLQGMTEAFF	TGTGCCAGCAGCTTACAGGGGATGACTGAAGCTTTCTTT
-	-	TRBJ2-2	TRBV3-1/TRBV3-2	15	CASSQETVGAGELFF	TGTGCCAGCAGCCAAGAGACAGTTGGTGCCGGGGAGCTGTTTTTT
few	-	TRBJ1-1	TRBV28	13	CASSLYMNTEAFF	TGTGCCAGCAGTTTATACATGAACACTGAAGCTTTCTTT
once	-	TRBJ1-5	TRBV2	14	CASMSGGSSQPQHF	TGTGCCAGCATGTCCGGGGGGTCCTCTCAGCCCCAGCATTTT
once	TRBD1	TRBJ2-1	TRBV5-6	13	CATSTGDYNEQFF	TGTGCCACCTCGACAGGGGATTACAATGAGCAGTTCTTC
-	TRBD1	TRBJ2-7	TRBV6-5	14	CASRPAQQGHEQYF	TGTGCCAGCAGGCCCGCCCAACAGGGGCACGAGCAGTACTTC
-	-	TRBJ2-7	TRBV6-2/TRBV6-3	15	CASSNSGLIPYEQYF	TGTGCCAGCAGTAACTCTGGACTGATCCCCTACGAGCAGTACTTC
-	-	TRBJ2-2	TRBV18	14	CASSPGRRTGELFF	TGTGCCAGCTCACCGGGCAGGAGGACCGGGGAGCTGTTTTTT
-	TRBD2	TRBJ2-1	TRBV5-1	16	CASSLALREVGYEQFF	TGCGCCAGCAGCTTGGCCTTGCGGGAGGTAGGTTATGAGCAGTTCTTC